Here is one TCR beta chain with its context. The record originates from a study of tumor and adjacent non-tumor tissue in lung cancer. For the study at large: The patients, some ten men and several women, were about 30 to 85 with stage I to III disease.

The library came from three nested PCR rounds adapted from ARM-PCR protocols. MiXCR, run by TCRdb on the multiplex PCR reads, gives a single entry per CDR3 protein. The sample lists 90,000 to 100,000 distinct CDR3 sequences; about 80% were seen once. With 0 bases clipped from V and 12 bases from J, the junction kept 8 bases outside the gene matches. The CDR3 runs 14 residues. Germline assignment: CDR1 SGHAT and CDR2 FQNNGV. RNA was extracted from bulk tissue without any cell sorting. The normal lung tissue was taken more than 3 cm from the tumor edge. The sequence was obtained from a man aged 55-75 years with small cell lung cancer. V is TRBV11-2 and J is TRBJ2-1; TRBD2 matches 7 bases. Sample: distant non-tumor lung tissue. CDR3 DNA: TGTGCCAGCAGCTTAGAGGGAGGGTTTGTTGGGCAGTTCTTC. This gives the protein CASSLEGGFVGQFF.